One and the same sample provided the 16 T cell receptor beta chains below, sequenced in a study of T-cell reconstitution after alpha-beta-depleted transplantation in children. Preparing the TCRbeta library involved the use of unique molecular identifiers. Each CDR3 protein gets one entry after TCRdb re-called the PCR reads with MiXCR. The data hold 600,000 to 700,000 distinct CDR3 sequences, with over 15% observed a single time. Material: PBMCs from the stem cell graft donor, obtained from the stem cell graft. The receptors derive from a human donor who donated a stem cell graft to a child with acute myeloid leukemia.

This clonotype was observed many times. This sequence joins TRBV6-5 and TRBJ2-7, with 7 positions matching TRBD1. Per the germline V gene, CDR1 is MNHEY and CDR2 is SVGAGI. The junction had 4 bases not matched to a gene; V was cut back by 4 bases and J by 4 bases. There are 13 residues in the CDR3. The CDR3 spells CASSSQGEYEQYF. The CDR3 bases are TGTGCCAGCAGTTCCCAGGGGGAGTACGAGCAGTACTTC.

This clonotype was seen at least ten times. DNA of the CDR3: TGTGCCAGCAGGACAGGGGAAGCTCAGCCCCAGCATTTT. It codes for CASRTGEAQPQHF. The V call is TRBV6-5, the J call TRBJ1-5, with TRBD1 identical over 8 bases. After removal of 6 bases from V and 6 bases from J, the junction contained 4 bases not matched to a gene. The CDR3 contains 13 residues. CDR1 is MNHEY and CDR2 is SVGAGI in the germline V gene.

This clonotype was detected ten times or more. CDR3 coding DNA: TGTGCCAGCAGCGTAGGAGTGGAAACGACCCAGTACTTC. It translates to CASSVGVETTQYF. The chain recombines TRBV9 with TRBJ2-5; no reliable D call. The CDR3 runs to 13 residues. V dropped 0 bases and J dropped 7 bases, with 10 bases sitting between them. From germline, CDR1 is SGDLS and CDR2 YYNGEE.

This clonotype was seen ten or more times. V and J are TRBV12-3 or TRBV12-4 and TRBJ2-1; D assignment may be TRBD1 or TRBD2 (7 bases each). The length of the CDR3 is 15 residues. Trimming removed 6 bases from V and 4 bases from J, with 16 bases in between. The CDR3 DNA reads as TGTGCCAGCAGCCGAACAGGGGAGGGTTACAATGAGCAGTTCTTC. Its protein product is CASSRTGEGYNEQFF.

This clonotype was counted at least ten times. DNA of the CDR3: TGCAGCGTTGAAGATAAGGGACACTGGAACACTGAAGCTTTCTTT. It translates to CSVEDKGHWNTEAFF. The chain is built from TRBV29-1 and TRBJ1-1; D may be TRBD1 (6 bases). Germline CDR1 and CDR2: SQVTM and ANQGSEA. The CDR3 runs 15 residues. The V and J ends lost 0 bases and 1 base respectively, with 12 bases between them.

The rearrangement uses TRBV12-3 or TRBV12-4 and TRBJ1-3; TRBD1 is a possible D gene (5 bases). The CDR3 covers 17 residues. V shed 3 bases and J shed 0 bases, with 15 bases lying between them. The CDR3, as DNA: TGTGCCAGCAGTTTGGGGGAACCGATTAGCTCTGGAAACACCATATATTTT. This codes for CASSLGEPISSGNTIYF.

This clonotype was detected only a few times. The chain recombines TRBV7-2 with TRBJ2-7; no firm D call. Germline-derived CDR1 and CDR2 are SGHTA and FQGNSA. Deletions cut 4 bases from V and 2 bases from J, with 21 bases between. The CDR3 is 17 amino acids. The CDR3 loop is CASSSPNFVADPYEQYF. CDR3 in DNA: TGTGCCAGCAGCTCGCCTAATTTTGTTGCGGACCCCTACGAGCAGTACTTC.

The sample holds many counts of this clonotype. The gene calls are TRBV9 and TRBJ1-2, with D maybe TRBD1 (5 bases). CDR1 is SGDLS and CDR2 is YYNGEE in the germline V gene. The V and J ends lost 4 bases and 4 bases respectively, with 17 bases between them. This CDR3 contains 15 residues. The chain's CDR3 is CASSYAPGSGYGYTF. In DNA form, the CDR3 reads TGTGCCAGCAGCTATGCACCAGGGTCGGGCTATGGCTACACCTTC.

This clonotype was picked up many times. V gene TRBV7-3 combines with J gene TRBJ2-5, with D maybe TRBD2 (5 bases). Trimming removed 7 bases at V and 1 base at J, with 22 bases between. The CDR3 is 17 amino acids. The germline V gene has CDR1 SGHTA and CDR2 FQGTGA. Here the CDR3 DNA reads TGTGCCAGCATAGCTTTCAATCCGGACTCGTCCCAAGAGACCCAGTACTTC. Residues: CASIAFNPDSSQETQYF.

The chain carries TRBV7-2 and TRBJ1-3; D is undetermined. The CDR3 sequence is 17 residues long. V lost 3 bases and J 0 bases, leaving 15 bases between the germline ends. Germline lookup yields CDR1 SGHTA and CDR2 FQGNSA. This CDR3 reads CASSFGPLSSSGNTIYF. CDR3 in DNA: TGTGCCAGCAGCTTTGGCCCACTGTCTTCCTCTGGAAACACCATATATTTT.

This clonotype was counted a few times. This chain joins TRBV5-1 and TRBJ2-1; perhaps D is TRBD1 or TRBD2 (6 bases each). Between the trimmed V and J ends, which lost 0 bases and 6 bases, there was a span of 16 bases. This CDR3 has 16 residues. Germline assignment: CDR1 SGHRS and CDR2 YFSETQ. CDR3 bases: TGCGCCAGCAGCTTGGCGACAGGAGGGCTTGGCAATGAGCAGTTCTTC. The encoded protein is CASSLATGGLGNEQFF.

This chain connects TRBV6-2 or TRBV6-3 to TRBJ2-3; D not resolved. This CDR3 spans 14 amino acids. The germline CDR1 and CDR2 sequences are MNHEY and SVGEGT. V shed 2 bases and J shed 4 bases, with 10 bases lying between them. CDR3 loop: CASSYMRSPDTQYF. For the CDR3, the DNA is TGTGCCAGCAGTTACATGCGGTCCCCAGATACGCAGTATTTT.

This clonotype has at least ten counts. The CDR3, as DNA: TGTGCCAGCAGCCGACGGGGTGAGCAGTTCTTC. Translated, it gives CASSRRGEQFF. The chain couples TRBV7-2 to TRBJ2-1, with a weak D call TRBD2 (5 bases). Deletions cut 5 bases from V and 9 bases from J, with 8 bases between. The germline gives CDR1 SGHTA, CDR2 FQGNSA. This CDR3 spans 11 amino acids.

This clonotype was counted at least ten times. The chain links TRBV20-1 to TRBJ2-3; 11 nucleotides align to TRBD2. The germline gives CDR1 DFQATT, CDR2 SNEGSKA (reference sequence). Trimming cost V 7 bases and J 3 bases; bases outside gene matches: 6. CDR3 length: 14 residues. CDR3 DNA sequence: TGCAGTGTTCCGACTAGCGGGGTGACAGATACGCAGTATTTT. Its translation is CSVPTSGVTDTQYF.

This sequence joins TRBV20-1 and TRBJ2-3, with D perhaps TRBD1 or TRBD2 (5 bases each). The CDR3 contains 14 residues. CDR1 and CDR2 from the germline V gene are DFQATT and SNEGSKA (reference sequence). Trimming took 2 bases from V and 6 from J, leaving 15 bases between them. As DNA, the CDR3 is TGCAGTGCTAGAACGCTTGGCAGGGAGGATACGCAGTATTTT. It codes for CSARTLGREDTQYF.

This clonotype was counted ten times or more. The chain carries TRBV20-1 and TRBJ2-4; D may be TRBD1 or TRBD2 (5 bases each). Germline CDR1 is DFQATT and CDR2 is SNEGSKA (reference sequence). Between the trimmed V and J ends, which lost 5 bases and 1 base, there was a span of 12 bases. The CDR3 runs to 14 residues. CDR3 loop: CSAPGSAAKNIQYF. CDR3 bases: TGCAGTGCTCCAGGGAGTGCGGCCAAAAACATTCAGTACTTC.